This entry lists 17 T cell receptor beta chains sequenced from one sample in a study of blood T cells in healthy people across ages. Combining a sample-barcoded 5' primer with a J-beta primer mix, a second PCR ran for roughly 7 to 12 cycles. From the 5' RACE reads, TCRdb called clonotypes with MiXCR, one entry per CDR3 protein. The sample contains about 800,000 distinct CDR3 sequences, 25% of which appear only once. The sample was also reused in another study, on T cells of mothers and their children.

Sequencing input: blood. These receptors were collected from a boy under 18 in good health.

This clonotype was detected only a few times. This rearrangement joins TRBV15 to TRBJ2-7; D not certain. CDR1 is LNHNV and CDR2 is YYDKDF in the germline V gene (reference sequence). V lost 1 base and J lost 7, with 11 bases in between. This CDR3 has 13 residues. The CDR3 region has the DNA TGTGCCACCAGCAGAGGGCCCGGGTGGGAGCAGTACTTC. Amino acids: CATSRGPGWEQYF.

The CDR3 reads CASSYGSGGRKTQYF. The CDR3 nucleotides are TGTGCCAGCAGTTACGGTTCCGGGGGCAGGAAGACCCAGTACTTC. The J gene is TRBJ2-5, the V gene TRBV6-2 or TRBV6-3; possibly TRBD1 or TRBD2 for D (6 bases each). Trimming took 2 bases from V and 6 from J, leaving 16 bases between them. CDR1 and CDR2 from the germline V gene are MNHEY and SVGEGT. The CDR3 has 15 amino acids.

This chain joins TRBV29-1 and TRBJ2-5; 10 nucleotides align to TRBD1. With 6 bases clipped from V and 5 bases from J, the junction kept 24 bases outside the gene matches. Per germline, CDR1 SQVTM and CDR2 ANQGSEA. CDR3 size: 19 residues. The CDR3 reads CSVLPGTGEASARRETQYF. The CDR3 bases are TGCAGCGTCCTCCCCGGGACAGGGGAGGCTAGCGCCCGACGGGAGACCCAGTACTTC.

This clonotype was seen only a few times. The rearrangement links TRBV28 to TRBJ2-7; 13 nucleotides agree with TRBD2. CDR3 length: 15 amino acids. V shed 5 bases and J 5 bases; nucleotides not matched to a gene: 6. Germline V gene data show CDR1 as MDHEN and CDR2 as SYDVKM. The CDR3 sequence: CASSLLTSGRHEQYF. The CDR3, as DNA: TGTGCCAGCAGTCTCCTGACTAGCGGGAGGCACGAGCAGTACTTC.

This rearrangement joins TRBV3-1 to TRBJ1-4; unclear D gene. Per germline, CDR1 LGHDT and CDR2 YNNKEL (reference sequence). This CDR3 is 17 amino acids long. V lost 4 bases and J 0 bases, leaving 15 bases between the germline ends. CDR3 amino acids: CASSRDFGGATNEKLFF. DNA for the CDR3: TGTGCCAGCAGCCGAGATTTCGGCGGCGCAACTAATGAAAAACTGTTTTTT. The whole variable domain, remainder taken from reference TRBV3-1 and TRBJ1-4, is DTAVSQTPKYLVTQMGNDKSIKCEQNLGHDTMYWYKQDSKKFLKIMFSYNNKELIINETVPNRFSPKSPDKAHLNLHINSLELGDSAVYFCASSRDFGGATNEKLFFGSGTQLSVL.

This chain links TRBV5-1 with TRBJ2-5; D remains ambiguous. With 2 bases removed from V and 3 bases from J, the gap between germline ends came to 8 bases. Germline V lookup: CDR1 SGHRS, CDR2 YFSETQ. This CDR3 spans 13 amino acids. DNA of the CDR3: TGCGCCAGCAGCTTTCAGGTCGAAGAGACCCAGTACTTC. It yields the protein CASSFQVEETQYF.

This clonotype appeared a few times. The V gene is TRBV7-8, the J gene TRBJ2-5; D not resolved. The end of the DNA aligns better with TRBJ2-7, so the J call may be wrong. The CDR3 runs 13 residues. Germline assignment: CDR1 SGHVS and CDR2 FQNEAQ. CDR3 nucleotides: TGTGCCAGTACCGGAAGGGACTCCTACGAGCAGTACTTC. It specifies CASTGRDSYEQYF.

A note on this clonotype: At one boundary the junction diverges from the germline segment, which might be a read error. The V gene is TRBV7-9, the J gene TRBJ1-1, with D unclear. This CDR3 contains 13 residues. The germline gives CDR1 SEHNR, CDR2 FQNEAQ (reference sequence). The CDR3 is CASSFGADTEALF. The DNA for the CDR3 is TGTGCCAGCAGCTTCGGAGCCGACACTGAAGCTCTCTTT.

This clonotype was counted a few times. A read error may account for a junction end that differs from germline. The chain uses TRBV7-2 and TRBJ2-7, with 8 bases matching TRBD2. The CDR3 is 12 amino acids. Germline CDR1 and CDR2: SGHTA and FQGNSA. The DNA for the CDR3 is TGTGCCAGCAGCTGGCCGGGACTAGAGATCTTCTTC. This translates into CASSWPGLEIFF.

A few counts support this clonotype. The gene calls are TRBV6-5 and TRBJ1-1, with 11 positions matching TRBD1. Germline CDR1 reads MNHEY; CDR2 reads SVGAGI. This CDR3 comprises 13 residues. With 2 bases clipped from V and 10 bases from J, the junction kept 3 bases outside the gene matches. CDR3 coding DNA: TGTGCCAGCAGTTACCGGGACAGGGGGATAGCTTTCTTT. This translates into CASSYRDRGIAFF.

This clonotype was detected only a few times. The CDR3 sequence: CATSRFSGTAYEQYF. The CDR3 region has the DNA TGTGCCACCAGCAGATTTTCCGGGACCGCCTACGAGCAGTACTTC. This chain links TRBV15 with TRBJ2-7, with D perhaps being TRBD1 or TRBD2 (5 bases each). V dropped 2 bases and J dropped 2 bases, with 13 bases sitting between them. This CDR3 spans 15 amino acids. In germline, CDR1 is LNHNV, CDR2 YYDKDF (reference sequence).

This chain uses TRBV28 with TRBJ2-1, with TRBD2 matching 8 bases. With V trimmed by 3 bases and J by 7 bases, 8 bases remained unmatched. Looked up from germline, CDR1 is MDHEN and CDR2 is SYDVKM. The CDR3 runs to 15 residues. CDR3 sequence: CASSFAHGRGNEQFF. The CDR3 DNA follows: TGTGCCAGCAGTTTTGCCCACGGGAGGGGGAATGAGCAGTTCTTC.

The genes are TRBV5-1 and TRBJ2-6; possibly TRBD2 for D (5 bases). There are 15 residues in the CDR3. The germline V gene encodes CDR1 SGHRS and CDR2 YFSETQ. Trimming took 5 bases from V and 1 from J, leaving 10 bases between them. CDR3 nucleotides: TGCGCCAGCAGACGAGGGTATTCTGGGGCCAACGTCCTGACTTTC. It encodes CASRRGYSGANVLTF.

There are a few counts of this clonotype. The chain joins TRBV28 to TRBJ2-7; maybe TRBD1 (6 bases). V gave up 7 bases and J gave up 1 base, with 20 bases separating them. CDR3 length: 16 residues. Looked up from germline, CDR1 is MDHEN and CDR2 is SYDVKM. CDR3 amino acids: CASTRAPGQRSYEQYF. The CDR3 nucleotides are TGTGCCAGCACCCGGGCACCGGGACAAAGATCCTACGAGCAGTACTTC.

The chain combines TRBV11-2 with TRBJ1-1, with a tentative D call TRBD1 (6 bases). Germline V gene lookup returns CDR1 SGHAT and CDR2 FQNNGV. The CDR3 extends over 14 amino acids. Trimming left V 4 bases short and J 3 bases short, with 12 bases between. The CDR3 bases are TGTGCCAGCAGCTACCAACAGGGACACACTGAAGCTTTCTTT. Residues: CASSYQQGHTEAFF.

V gene TRBV19 combines with J gene TRBJ2-7, with 7 bases lining up with TRBD2. Trimming at V came to 3 bases and at J to 2 bases, leaving 4 bases not matched to a gene. Per the germline V gene, CDR1 is LNHDA and CDR2 is SQIVND (reference sequence). The CDR3 contains 14 residues. The CDR3 region is CASSMGGNPYEQYF. DNA for the CDR3: TGTGCCAGTAGTATGGGGGGGAATCCCTACGAGCAGTACTTC.

This clonotype was found a few times. V and J are TRBV7-2 and TRBJ1-4; maybe TRBD1 (5 bases). Trimming cost V 3 bases and J 8 bases, with 13 bases left between them. The CDR3 has 14 residues. Germline CDR1 SGHTA, CDR2 FQGNSA. The CDR3 loop reads CASSFSRASEKLFF. For the CDR3, the DNA is TGTGCCAGCAGCTTTTCCAGGGCTAGCGAAAAACTGTTTTTT.